This T cell receptor (beta chain) was observed in a study of a mutant IDH1 vaccine in newly diagnosed glioma. Time point noted: baseline, week 1 (first vaccination visit). The treatment is: pre-vaccination baseline after standard-of-care therapy. The CDR3 is 12 amino acids. With V trimmed by 5 bases and J by 5 bases, 0 bases remained unmatched. Germline CDR1 LGHNA, CDR2 YNFKEQ. Sequenced by immunoSEQ multiplex PCR; TCRdb stores in-frame clones only, minus some. In the table there are about 67,000 clones, around four fifths of which are singletons. This clonotype originated in a young woman with glioma. Some clones in this sample may be carry-over from other donors' samples. The chain joins TRBV4-2 to TRBJ2-7; TRBD2 agrees at 10 bases. The input for sequencing was peripheral blood mononuclear cells (PBMCs), taken from a glioma patient treated with radiotherapy, temozolomide or both. The CDR3 DNA reads TGTGCCAGCAGCGGACTAGCGGACGAGCAGTACTTC. It encodes CASSGLADEQYF.